This T cell receptor beta chain was profiled in a study of Graves' ophthalmopathy and Graves' hyperthyroidism. As to this clonotype: The antigen is unknown.

Using RNA transcripts, the TCR beta CDR3 regions were amplified. The authors performed first-round RT-PCR with HTBI primers and then a second-round multiplex PCR. One entry per CDR3 protein, called by TCRdb with MiXCR from the multiplex PCR reads. The sample consists of 300,000 to 400,000 distinct CDR3 sequences, 17% of them appearing once. This CDR3 has 18 amino acids. Trimming removed 1 base at V and 6 bases at J, with 21 bases between. From germline, CDR1 is SGHTA and CDR2 FQGTGA. Other autoimmune diseases, uncontrolled infections, pregnancy or lactation led to the exclusion of patients. Clinical symptoms, serum thyroxine, TRAb, thyroid ultrasound and orbital computed tomography were relied on for diagnosis. Findings and limits, study-wide: Also, most clonotypes expanded in the thyroid above 0.001 frequency appeared in blood. Discrimination between ophthalmopathy and stable hyperthyroidism by a 13-signature model showed roughly 88% sensitivity and over 70% specificity.

The specimen sequenced was peripheral blood. The source of this sequence is an adult man with Graves' ophthalmopathy. The chain combines TRBV7-3 with TRBJ2-2; D ambiguous. The CDR3 DNA reads as TGTGCCAGCAGCTTAAGTGTGGTGTCAGCGTCCAAGGCCGGGGAGCTGTTTTTT. Translation gives CASSLSVVSASKAGELFF.